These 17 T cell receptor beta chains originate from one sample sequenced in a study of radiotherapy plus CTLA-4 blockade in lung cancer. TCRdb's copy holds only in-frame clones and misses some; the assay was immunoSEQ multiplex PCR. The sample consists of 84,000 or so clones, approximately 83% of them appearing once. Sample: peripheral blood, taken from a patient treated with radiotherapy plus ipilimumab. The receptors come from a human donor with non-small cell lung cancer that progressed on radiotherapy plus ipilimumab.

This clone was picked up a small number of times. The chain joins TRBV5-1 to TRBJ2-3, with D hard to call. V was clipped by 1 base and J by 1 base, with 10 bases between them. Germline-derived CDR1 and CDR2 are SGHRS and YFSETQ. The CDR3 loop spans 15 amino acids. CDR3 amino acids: CASSLNRGRTDTQYF. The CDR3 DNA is TGCGCCAGCAGCTTGAACCGCGGACGCACAGATACGCAGTATTTT.

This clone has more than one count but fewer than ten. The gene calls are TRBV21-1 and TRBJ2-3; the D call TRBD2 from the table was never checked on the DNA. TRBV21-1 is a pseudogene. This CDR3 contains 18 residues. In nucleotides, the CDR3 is TGTGCCAGCAAATCGAGGGCTGAGCGGGAGGGGCCCACAGATACGCAGTATTTT. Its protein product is CASKSRAEREGPTDTQYF.

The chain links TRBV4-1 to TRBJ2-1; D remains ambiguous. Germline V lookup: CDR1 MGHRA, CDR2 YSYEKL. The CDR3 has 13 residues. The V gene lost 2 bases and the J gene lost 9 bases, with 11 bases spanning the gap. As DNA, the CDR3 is TGCGCCAGCAGCCAAAGTTCGCTACCTGAGCAGTTCTTC. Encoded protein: CASSQSSLPEQFF.

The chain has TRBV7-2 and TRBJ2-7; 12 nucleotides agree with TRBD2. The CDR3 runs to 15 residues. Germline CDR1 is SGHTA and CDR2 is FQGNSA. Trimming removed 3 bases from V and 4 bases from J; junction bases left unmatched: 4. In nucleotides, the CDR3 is TGTGCCAGCAGCTTCCGCACTAGCGGGGGGTACGAGCAGTACTTC. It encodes CASSFRTSGGYEQYF.

This CDR3 reads CASGLVPEQETQYF. The CDR3 DNA is TGTGCTAGTGGTTTGGTCCCAGAACAAGAGACCCAGTACTTC. This chain joins TRBV12-5 and TRBJ2-5; no reliable D call. Between the trimmed V and J ends, which lost 0 bases and 2 bases, there was a span of 7 bases. The CDR3 covers 14 residues. The germline V gene has CDR1 LGHNT and CDR2 FRNRAP.

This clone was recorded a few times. CDR3 protein: CASSPSGSGLNEKLFF. The CDR3 region has the DNA TGTGCCAGCAGCCCCTCGGGGTCGGGATTAAATGAAAAACTGTTTTTT. V is TRBV28 and J is TRBJ1-4, with D uncertain. V was pared by 6 bases and J by 5 bases, with 19 bases between. From germline, CDR1 is MDHEN and CDR2 SYDVKM. The CDR3 loop spans 16 amino acids.

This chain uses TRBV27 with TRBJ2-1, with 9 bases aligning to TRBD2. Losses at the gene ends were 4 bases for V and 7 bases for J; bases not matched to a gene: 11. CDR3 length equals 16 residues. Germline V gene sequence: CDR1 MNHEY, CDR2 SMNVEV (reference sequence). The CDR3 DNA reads TGTGCCAGCAGTTCCAGACTAGCGGCCCGTCATAATGAGCAGTTCTTC. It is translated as CASSSRLAARHNEQFF.

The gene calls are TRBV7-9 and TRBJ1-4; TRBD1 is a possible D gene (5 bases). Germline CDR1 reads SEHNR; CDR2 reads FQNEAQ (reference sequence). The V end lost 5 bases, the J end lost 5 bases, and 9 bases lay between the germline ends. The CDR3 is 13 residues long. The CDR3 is CASSLGENEKLFF. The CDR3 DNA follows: TGTGCCAGCAGCCTAGGGGAAAATGAAAAACTGTTTTTT.

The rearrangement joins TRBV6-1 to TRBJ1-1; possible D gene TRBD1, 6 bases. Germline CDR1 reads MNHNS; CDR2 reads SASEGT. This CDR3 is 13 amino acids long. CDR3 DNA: TGTGCGGCGGAAACAGGGCTGAACACTGAAGCTTTCTTT. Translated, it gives CAAETGLNTEAFF.

This CDR3 is CASSLTGATYNEQFF. CDR3 in DNA: TGTGCCAGCAGCTTAACCGGGGCTACCTACAATGAGCAGTTCTTC. V gene TRBV13 combines with J gene TRBJ2-1; D assignment may be TRBD1 or TRBD2 (5 bases each). The CDR3 runs 15 residues. Germline CDR1 is PRHDT and CDR2 is FYEKMQ (reference sequence). Trimming took off 2 bases at V and 2 bases at J, with 10 bases between the two ends. The complete variable domain, with remaining parts taken from reference TRBV13 and TRBJ2-1, reads AAGVIQSPRHLIKEKRETATLKCYPIPRHDTVYWYQQGPGQDPQFLISFYEKMQSDKGSIPDRFSAQQFSDYHSELNMSSLELGDSALYFCASSLTGATYNEQFFGPGTRLTVL.

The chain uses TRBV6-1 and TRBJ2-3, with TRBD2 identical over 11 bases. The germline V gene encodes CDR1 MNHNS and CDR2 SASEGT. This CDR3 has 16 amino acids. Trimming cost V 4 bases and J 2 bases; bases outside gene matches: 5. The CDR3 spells CASSGPLAGDTDTQYF. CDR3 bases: TGTGCCAGCAGTGGCCCACTAGCGGGAGACACAGATACGCAGTATTTT.

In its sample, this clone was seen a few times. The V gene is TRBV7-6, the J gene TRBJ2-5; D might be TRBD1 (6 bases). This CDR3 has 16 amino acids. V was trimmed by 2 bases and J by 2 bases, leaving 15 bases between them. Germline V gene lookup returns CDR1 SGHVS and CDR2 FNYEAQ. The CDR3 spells CASSLIIGGGQETQYF. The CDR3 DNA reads TGTGCCAGCAGCTTAATTATAGGGGGTGGGCAAGAGACCCAGTACTTC.

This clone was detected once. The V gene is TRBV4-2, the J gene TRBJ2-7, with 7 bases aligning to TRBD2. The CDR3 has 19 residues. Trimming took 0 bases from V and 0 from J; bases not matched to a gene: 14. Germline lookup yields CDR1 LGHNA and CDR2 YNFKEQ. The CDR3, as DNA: TGTGCCAGCAGCCAAGATCAGGCTAGCGGAGCCCCTTCCTCCTACGAGCAGTACTTC. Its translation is CASSQDQASGAPSSYEQYF.

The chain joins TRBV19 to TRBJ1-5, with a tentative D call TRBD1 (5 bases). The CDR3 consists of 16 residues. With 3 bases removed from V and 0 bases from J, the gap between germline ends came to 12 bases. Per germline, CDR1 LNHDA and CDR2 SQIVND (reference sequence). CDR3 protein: CASSIRLGDSNQPQHF. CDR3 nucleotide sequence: TGTGCCAGTAGTATCCGACTGGGGGATAGCAATCAGCCCCAGCATTTT.

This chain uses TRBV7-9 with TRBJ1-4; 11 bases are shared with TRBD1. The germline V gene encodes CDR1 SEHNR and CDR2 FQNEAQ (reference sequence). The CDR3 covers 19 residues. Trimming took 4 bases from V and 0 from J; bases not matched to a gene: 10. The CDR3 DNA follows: TGTGCCAGCAGCTCCTACGGGACAGGGGGACCTACAACTAATGAAAAACTGTTTTTT. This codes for CASSSYGTGGPTTNEKLFF.

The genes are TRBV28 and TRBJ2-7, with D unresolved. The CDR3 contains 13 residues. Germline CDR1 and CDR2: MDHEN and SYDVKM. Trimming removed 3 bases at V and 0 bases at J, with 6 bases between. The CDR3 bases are TGTGCCAGCAGTTTGGGCAACTCCTACGAGCAGTACTTC. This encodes CASSLGNSYEQYF.

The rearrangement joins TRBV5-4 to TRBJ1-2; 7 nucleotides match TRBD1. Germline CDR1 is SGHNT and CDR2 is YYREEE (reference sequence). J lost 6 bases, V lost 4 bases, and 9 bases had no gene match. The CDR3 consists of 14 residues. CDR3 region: CASSIDRASHGYTF. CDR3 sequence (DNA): TGTGCCAGCAGCATCGACAGGGCCTCCCATGGCTACACCTTC. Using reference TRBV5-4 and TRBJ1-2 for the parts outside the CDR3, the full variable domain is ETGVTQSPTHLIKTRGQQVTLRCSSQSGHNTVSWYQQALGQGPQFIFQYYREEENGRGNFPPRFSGLQFPNYSSELNVNALELDDSALYLCASSIDRASHGYTFGSGTRLTVV.